This T cell receptor beta chain was identified during a study of blood T cells in healthy people across ages. Study conclusions and caveats: Per-million-T-cell TCR beta diversity fell roughly linearly with age.

This clonotype has just a few counts. Its antigen remains unidentified. After removal of 4 bases from V and 6 bases from J, the junction contained 11 bases not matched to a gene. The CDR3 is 15 residues long. Germline CDR1 reads SGDLS; CDR2 reads YYNGEE. Healthy Russian Caucasian donors spanned ages about 6 to 95 years. There were at least 5 micrograms of total RNA extracted from every sample. Next came a second PCR, run for roughly 6 to 11 cycles, which used a sample-barcoded 5' primer along with a J-beta primer mix. TCRdb called the 5' RACE reads again in MiXCR, with one record for every CDR3 protein. The sample carries more than 1 million distinct CDR3 sequences, roughly 45% recorded once.

The sample consisted of blood. This clonotype originated in a woman aged 55-70 years in good health. The chain employs TRBV9 and TRBJ1-2, with 8 bases matching TRBD1. The DNA of the CDR3 is TGTGCCAGCAGCCTAGTGGTGACAGGGGTCGATGGCTACACCTTC. Translating it yields CASSLVVTGVDGYTF. Full variable domain (missing parts from reference TRBV9 and TRBJ1-2): DSGVTQTPKHLITATGQRVTLRCSPRSGDLSVYWYQQSLDQGLQFLIQYYNGEERAKGNILERFSAQQFPDLHSELNLSSLELGDSALYFCASSLVVTGVDGYTFGSGTRLTVV.